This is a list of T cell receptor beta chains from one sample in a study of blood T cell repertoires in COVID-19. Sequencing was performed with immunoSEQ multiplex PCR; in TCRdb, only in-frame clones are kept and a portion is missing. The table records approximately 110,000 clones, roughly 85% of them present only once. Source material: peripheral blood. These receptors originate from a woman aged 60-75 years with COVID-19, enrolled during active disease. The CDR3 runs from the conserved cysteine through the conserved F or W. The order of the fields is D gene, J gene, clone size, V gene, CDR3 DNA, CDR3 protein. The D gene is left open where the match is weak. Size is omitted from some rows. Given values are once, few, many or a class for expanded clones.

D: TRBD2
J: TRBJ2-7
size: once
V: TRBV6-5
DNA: TGTGCCAGCAGGGGGGGGACGAGAGAGTTCTACGAGCAGTACTTC
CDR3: CASRGGTREFYEQYF

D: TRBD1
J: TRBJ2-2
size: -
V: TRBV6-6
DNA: TGTGCCAGCAGTTACGGGACAGGGGTCTCCGGGGAGCTGTTTTTT
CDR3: CASSYGTGVSGELFF

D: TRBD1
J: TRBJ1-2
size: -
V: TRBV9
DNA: TGTGCCAGCAGCGTAGCTGGGACAGGGTATGGCTACACCTTC
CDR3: CASSVAGTGYGYTF

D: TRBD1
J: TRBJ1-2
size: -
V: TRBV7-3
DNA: TGTGCCAGCAGCTCAGGGGGCGCGGAGGGCTACACCTTC
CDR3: CASSSGGAEGYTF

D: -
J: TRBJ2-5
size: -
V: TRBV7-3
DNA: TGTGCCAGCAGCGAAGGGACAACACAAGAGACCCAGTACTTC
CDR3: CASSEGTTQETQYF

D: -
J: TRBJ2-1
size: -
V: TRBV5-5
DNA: TGTGCCAGCATATTTCGGCAGGGTCTTCCCAATGAGCAGTTCTTC
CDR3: CASIFRQGLPNEQFF

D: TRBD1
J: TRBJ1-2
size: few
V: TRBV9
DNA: TGTGCCAGCAGCCGTACGAGCAACCCAGGGGGCAACTATGGCTACACCTTC
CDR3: CASSRTSNPGGNYGYTF

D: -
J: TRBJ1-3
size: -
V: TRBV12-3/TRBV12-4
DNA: TGTGCCAGCAGTTTCGACACCATATATTTT
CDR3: CASSFDTIYF

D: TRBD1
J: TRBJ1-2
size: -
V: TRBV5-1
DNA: TGCGCCAGCAGCTTGGAGCACGGACAGGGGAAGGGCTACACCTTC
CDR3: CASSLEHGQGKGYTF

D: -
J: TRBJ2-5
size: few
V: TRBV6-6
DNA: TGTGCCAGCAGCAAGGAACTAGTTGAGACCCAGTACTTC
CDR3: CASSKELVETQYF

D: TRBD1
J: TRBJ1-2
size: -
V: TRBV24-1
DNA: TGTGCCACCAGTGATCCTACCTGGGAACAGGGGTATGGCTACACCTTC
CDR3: CATSDPTWEQGYGYTF

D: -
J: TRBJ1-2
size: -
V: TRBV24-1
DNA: TGTGCCACCAGTGCGCGGGGATTCAACTATGGCTACACCTTC
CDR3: CATSARGFNYGYTF

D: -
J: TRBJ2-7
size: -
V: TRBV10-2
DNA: TGCGCCAGCAGTGACGGCTCCAGGGTGATTAACTACGAGCAGTACTTC
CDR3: CASSDGSRVINYEQYF

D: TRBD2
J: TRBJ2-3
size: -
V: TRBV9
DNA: TGTGCCAGCAGCTCCCGGGTGGCTAGCGGGGGGGCCATGGATACGCAGTATTTT
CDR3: CASSSRVASGGAMDTQYF

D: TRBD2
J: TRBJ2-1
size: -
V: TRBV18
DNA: TGTGCCAGCTCCCCCTATCTAGCGGACAATGAGCAGTTCTTC
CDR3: CASSPYLADNEQFF

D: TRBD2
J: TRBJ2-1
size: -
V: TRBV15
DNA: TGTGCCACCAGCCAGGGTAGCGGGGGCCTTTCCTACAATGAGCAGTTCTTC
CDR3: CATSQGSGGLSYNEQFF

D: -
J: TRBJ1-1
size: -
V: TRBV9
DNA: TGTGCCAGCAGCCCAGGGGCGACTGAAGCTTTCTTT
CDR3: CASSPGATEAFF

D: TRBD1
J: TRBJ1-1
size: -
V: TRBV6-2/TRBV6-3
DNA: TGTGCCAGCAGTACCGGGACAGGGGGCCTCGGGAACACTGAAGCTTTCTTT
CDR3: CASSTGTGGLGNTEAFF

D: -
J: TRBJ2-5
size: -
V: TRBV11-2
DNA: TGTGCCAGCAGCGTAGGACGACGGGGATACCAAGAGACCCAGTACTTC
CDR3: CASSVGRRGYQETQYF

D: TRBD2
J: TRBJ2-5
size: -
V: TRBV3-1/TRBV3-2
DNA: TGTGCCAGCAGCCAAGATAGGCTAGCGGGGGGAGAGACCCAGTACTTC
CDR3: CASSQDRLAGGETQYF

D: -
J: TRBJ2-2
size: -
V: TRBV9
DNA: TGTGCCAGCAGCGTAGTAGCGTCCGGGGAGCTGTTTTTT
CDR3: CASSVVASGELFF

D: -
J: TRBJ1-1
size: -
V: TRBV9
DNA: TGTGCCAGCAGCGTAGGGGGCCTGGGGGCGAACACTGAAGCTTTCTTT
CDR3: CASSVGGLGANTEAFF

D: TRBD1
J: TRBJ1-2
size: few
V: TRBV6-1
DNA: TGTGCCAGCAGAACTCAGGGGGCGGAGGGCTACACCTTC
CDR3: CASRTQGAEGYTF

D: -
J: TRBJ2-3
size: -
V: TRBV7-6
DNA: TGTGCCAGCAGCCCCCCGGGCAGGGAAACAGATACGCAGTATTTT
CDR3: CASSPPGRETDTQYF

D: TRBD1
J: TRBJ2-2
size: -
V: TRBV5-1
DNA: TGCGCCAGCAGCTTTAGACAGGGAACGAACACCGGGGAGCTGTTTTTT
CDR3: CASSFRQGTNTGELFF

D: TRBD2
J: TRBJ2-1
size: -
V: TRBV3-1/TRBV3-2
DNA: TGTGCCAGCAGCCCCATGCCAGCGGGGGGCCAGTTCTTC
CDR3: CASSPMPAGGQFF

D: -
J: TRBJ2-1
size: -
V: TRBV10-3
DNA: TGTGCCATACAATCTCCGACCGGGGACAATGAGCAGTTCTTC
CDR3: CAIQSPTGDNEQFF

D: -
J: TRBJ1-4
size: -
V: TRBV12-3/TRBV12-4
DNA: TGTGCCAGCAGCCAGGGTGGTGAAAAACTGTTTTTT
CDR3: CASSQGGEKLFF

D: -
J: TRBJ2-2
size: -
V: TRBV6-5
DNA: TGTGCCAGCAGTTACCGACAGAACACCGGGGAGCTGTTTTTT
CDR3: CASSYRQNTGELFF

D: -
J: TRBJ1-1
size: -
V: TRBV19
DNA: TGTGCCAGTAGTATGCGGGGGAACACTGAAGCTTTCTTT
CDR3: CASSMRGNTEAFF

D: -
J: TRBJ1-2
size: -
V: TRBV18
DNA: TGTGCCAGCTCACTACGGGACTTCGGGGGCTACACCTTC
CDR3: CASSLRDFGGYTF

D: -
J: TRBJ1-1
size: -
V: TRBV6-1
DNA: TGTGCCAGCAGTGAAAGGACACCCGGTTTTGCAACGGTGCACCCTGAAGCTTTCTTT
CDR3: CASSERTPGFATVHPEAFF

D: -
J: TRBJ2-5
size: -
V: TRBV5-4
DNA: TGTGCCAGCAGCGGTCAGGGTCAAGAGACCCAGTACTTC
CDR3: CASSGQGQETQYF

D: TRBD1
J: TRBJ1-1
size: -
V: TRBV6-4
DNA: TGTGCCAGCAGTGAGAGCTGGACAGGGGAGACTGAAGCTTTCTTT
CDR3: CASSESWTGETEAFF

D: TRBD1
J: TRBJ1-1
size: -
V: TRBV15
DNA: TGTGCCACCAGCTTTCGGGACAGGGGAGGGACTGAAGCTTTCTTT
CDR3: CATSFRDRGGTEAFF

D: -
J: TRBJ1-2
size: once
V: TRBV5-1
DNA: TGCGCCAGCAGCTTAATAGGAGTAACTTTTTATGGCTACACCTTC
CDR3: CASSLIGVTFYGYTF

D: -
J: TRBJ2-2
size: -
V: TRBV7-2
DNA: TGTGCCAGCAGCTTCCGGACTGCCCTACCCGGGGAGCTGTTTTTT
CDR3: CASSFRTALPGELFF

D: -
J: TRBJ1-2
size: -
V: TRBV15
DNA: TGTGCCACCAGCAGAGAAAGACAGGCACACTATGGCTACACCTTC
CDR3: CATSRERQAHYGYTF

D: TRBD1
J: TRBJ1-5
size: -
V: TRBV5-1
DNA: TGCGCCAGCAGCCCGACAGGGGGCATTCAGCAGCCCCAGCATTTT
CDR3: CASSPTGGIQQPQHF

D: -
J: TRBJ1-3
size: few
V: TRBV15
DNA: TGTGCCACCAGCCTTTCTGGAAACACCATATATTTT
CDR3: CATSLSGNTIYF

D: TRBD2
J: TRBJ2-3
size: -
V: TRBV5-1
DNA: TGCGCCAGCAGCTGGACTAGCGGGGGGATCACAGATACGCAGTATTTT
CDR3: CASSWTSGGITDTQYF

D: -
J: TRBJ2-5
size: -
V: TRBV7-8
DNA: TGTGCCAGCAGCTTAGCCGGGGGTGGGAGTGGAGAGACCCAGTACTTC
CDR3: CASSLAGGGSGETQYF

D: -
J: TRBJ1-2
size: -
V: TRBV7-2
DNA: TGTGCCAGCAGCCCCCAGGGAATGAACTATGGCTACACCTTC
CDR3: CASSPQGMNYGYTF

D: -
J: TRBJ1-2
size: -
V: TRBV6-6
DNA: TGTGCCAGCAGTATGGAGGTTTTGTACTATGGCTACACCTTC
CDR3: CASSMEVLYYGYTF

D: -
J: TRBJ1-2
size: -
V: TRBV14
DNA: TGTGCCAGCAGCCAAGATGGAGACGCAGGGCAATATGGCTACACCTTC
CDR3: CASSQDGDAGQYGYTF

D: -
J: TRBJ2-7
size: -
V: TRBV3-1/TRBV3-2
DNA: TGTGCCAGCAGCCAAGATACAGGGCAGAACGAGCAGTACTTC
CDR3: CASSQDTGQNEQYF

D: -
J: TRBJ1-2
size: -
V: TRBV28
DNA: TGTGCCAGCATCTCGGAGGGCGATGGCTACACCTTC
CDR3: CASISEGDGYTF

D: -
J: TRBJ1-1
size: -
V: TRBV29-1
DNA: TGCAGCGTTGATAAGGAGGACAGTAGCACTGAAGCTTTCTTT
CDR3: CSVDKEDSSTEAFF

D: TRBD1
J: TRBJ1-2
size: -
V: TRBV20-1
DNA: TGCAGTGCTAGTAGGCAGGGGGCGCGGGGTGGCTACACCTTC
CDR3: CSASRQGARGGYTF

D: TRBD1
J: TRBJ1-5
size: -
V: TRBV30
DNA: TGTGCCTGGAGTTCCGGGACAGCAAGCAATCAGCCCCAGCATTTT
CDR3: CAWSSGTASNQPQHF

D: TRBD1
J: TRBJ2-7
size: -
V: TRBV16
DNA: TGTGCCAGCAGCCCAAAGACAGGGAACGAGCAGTACTTC
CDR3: CASSPKTGNEQYF

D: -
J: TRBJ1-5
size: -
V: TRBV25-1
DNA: TGTGCCAGCAGTGAATGGGGGGGCGGAGGCAATCAGCCCCAGCATTTT
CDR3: CASSEWGGGGNQPQHF